The 17 T cell receptor beta chains presented below share a single source sample, sequenced in a study of vaccination effects on CD4 cells after COVID-19. Antigen-specific CD4+ T cells expanded by the ViraFEST assay with viral peptide pools were then sequenced. Culture proceeded for 10 days, and CD4+ T cells were then isolated. It was between March and December 2020 that the person had a SARS-CoV-2 infection confirmed by PCR. These receptors have no identified antigens. Assay: immunoSEQ multiplex PCR; the TCRdb copy retains only in-frame clones and omits some. The table records 25,000 to 35,000 clones, 65% to 75% of them present only once. The sequences come from CD4+ T cells from PBMCs cultured with a peptide pool, collected before COVID-19 vaccination. The receptors stem from a human donor who had a prior SARS-CoV-2 infection.

The chain employs TRBV7-8 and TRBJ2-7; TRBD2 matches 9 bases. The CDR3 is 15 amino acids. Per the germline V gene, CDR1 is SGHVS and CDR2 is FQNEAQ. The junction had 5 bases not matched to a gene; V was cut back by 0 bases and J by 5 bases. In DNA, the CDR3 is TGTGCCAGCAGCTTAGCTAGACTAGCGGCCCACGAGCAGTACTTC. Translation gives CASSLARLAAHEQYF. Supplemented by reference TRBV7-8 and TRBJ2-7, the full variable domain reads GAGVSQSPRYKVAKRGQDVALRCDPISGHVSLFWYQQALGQGPEFLTYFQNEAQLDKSGLPSDRFFAERPEGSVSTLKIQRTQQEDSAVYLCASSLARLAAHEQYFGPGTRLTVT.

The chain is built from TRBV9 and TRBJ2-1, with no clear D. Germline-derived CDR1 and CDR2 are SGDLS and YYNGEE. The CDR3 has 15 residues. The V end was cut by 4 bases, the J end by 2 bases, with 13 bases between. The CDR3 sequence is CASSYMDATYNEQFF. The CDR3 DNA is TGTGCCAGCAGCTATATGGACGCGACCTACAATGAGCAGTTCTTC.

The chain links TRBV7-2 to TRBJ2-3; 7 bases align to TRBD2. The CDR3 length is 15 residues. Germline V lookup: CDR1 SGHTA, CDR2 FQGNSA. V was clipped by 4 bases and J by 4 bases; unmatched bases: 8. The CDR3: CASSSPKTSPDTQYF. The CDR3 coding sequence is TGTGCCAGCAGCTCGCCTAAGACTAGCCCAGATACGCAGTATTTT.

The chain joins TRBV6-2 or TRBV6-3 to TRBJ2-4; TRBD2 is a possible D gene (5 bases). The CDR3 extends over 17 amino acids. V lost 0 bases and J 6 bases, leaving 18 bases between the germline ends. The germline gives CDR1 MNHEY, CDR2 SVGEGT. The CDR3: CASSYSAQRIIGNIQYF. The CDR3 DNA reads TGTGCCAGCAGTTACTCCGCCCAGCGGATTATAGGAAACATTCAGTACTTC.

V is TRBV23-1 and J is TRBJ2-7; possible D gene TRBD2, 6 bases. TRBV23-1 is an ORF, with its function uncertain. Trimming pared 0 bases from V and 3 bases from J, leaving 12 bases between. This CDR3 contains 15 residues. The CDR3 DNA reads as TGCGCCAGCAGTCAATCCGAGGCCGGGAGCTACGAGCAGTACTTC. Protein: CASSQSEAGSYEQYF.

CDR3 amino acids: CAWSLRDRMGYEQYF. The CDR3 region has the DNA TGTGCCTGGAGTCTGAGGGACAGAATGGGCTACGAGCAGTACTTC. V usage is TRBV30 and J usage is TRBJ2-7; 7 bases are a match to TRBD1. Germline lookup yields CDR1 GTSNPN and CDR2 SVGIG (reference sequence). There are 15 residues in the CDR3. Unmatched junction bases numbered 10, after V lost 2 bases and J lost 3 bases. The variable domain in full, completed from reference TRBV30 and TRBJ2-7, reads SQTIHQWPATLVQPVGSPLSLECTVEGTSNPNLYWYRQAAGRGLQLLFYSVGIGQISSEVPQNLSASRPQDRQFILSSKKLLLSDSGFYLCAWSLRDRMGYEQYFGPGTRLTVT.

This sequence joins TRBV7-8 and TRBJ1-2; 9 bases are shared with TRBD1. Per germline, CDR1 SGHVS and CDR2 FQNEAQ. The CDR3 covers 14 residues. With 5 bases clipped from V and 6 bases from J, the junction kept 7 bases outside the gene matches. This CDR3 is CASSDRQGGHGYTF. The DNA of the CDR3 is TGTGCCAGCAGCGATAGACAGGGGGGACATGGCTACACCTTC.

The chain links TRBV5-1 to TRBJ2-7, with 10 nucleotides matching TRBD1. The CDR3 runs 15 residues. V was clipped by 1 base and J by 2 bases; unmatched bases: 3. Germline V gives CDR1 SGHRS, CDR2 YFSETQ. Written as DNA, the CDR3 is TGCGCCAGCAGCTTGTTGACAGGGGGCGCCTACGAGCAGTACTTC. Protein: CASSLLTGGAYEQYF.

The J gene is TRBJ2-3, the V gene TRBV24-1; maybe TRBD1 (6 bases). Trimming pared 4 bases from V and 3 bases from J, leaving 10 bases between. This CDR3 is built from 14 residues. Germline lookup yields CDR1 KGHDR and CDR2 SFDVKD. CDR3 sequence: CATSERGQTDTQYF. In nucleotides, the CDR3 is TGTGCCACCAGTGAACGAGGACAGACAGATACGCAGTATTTT.

The chain combines TRBV7-2 with TRBJ2-5; TRBD2 aligns across 9 bases. There are 16 residues in the CDR3. V shed 4 bases, J shed 5 bases, and the junction held 11 bases outside the gene matches. In germline, CDR1 is SGHTA, CDR2 FQGNSA. The CDR3, as DNA: TGTGCCAGCAGCTCAGCTGGCGGGAGGGCCTGGGAGACCCAGTACTTC. Protein sequence: CASSSAGGRAWETQYF.

The V and J genes are TRBV6-5 and TRBJ2-3; weak D call: TRBD2 (5 bases). CDR1 and CDR2 (germline): MNHEY, SVGAGI. Between the trimmed V and J ends, which lost 4 bases and 3 bases, there was a span of 5 bases. This CDR3 is built from 12 residues. In DNA, the CDR3 is TGTGCCAGCAGTTCGGGGACAGATACGCAGTATTTT. It is translated as CASSSGTDTQYF.

This clone appeared a few times. This rearrangement joins TRBV12-5 to TRBJ2-5; the D gene is possibly TRBD2 (6 bases). The germline V gene encodes CDR1 LGHNT and CDR2 FRNRAP. V shed 6 bases and J shed 3 bases, with 17 bases lying between them. This CDR3 comprises 15 residues. CDR3 amino acids: CASGGGRTFKETQYF. CDR3 nucleotides: TGTGCTAGTGGGGGAGGAAGGACCTTTAAAGAGACCCAGTACTTC.

The CDR3 DNA is TGTGCCAGCAGTTTGGGTCCCAAAGAGACCCAGTACTTC. It codes for CASSLGPKETQYF. The chain combines TRBV27 with TRBJ2-5; no clear D gene. The V and J ends lost 3 bases and 3 bases respectively, with 8 bases between them. The length of the CDR3 is 13 residues. Germline assignment: CDR1 MNHEY and CDR2 SMNVEV (reference sequence).

The V call is TRBV11-1, the J call TRBJ2-7, with a weak D call TRBD1 (6 bases). Between the trimmed V and J ends, which lost 5 bases and 5 bases, there was a span of 16 bases. The CDR3 totals 14 residues. Germline values: CDR1 SGHAT, CDR2 FQDESV (reference sequence). This chain's CDR3 is CASSAMLGTNEQYF. CDR3 nucleotide sequence: TGTGCCAGCAGCGCCATGTTGGGGACAAACGAGCAGTACTTC.

A few counts support this clone. This sequence joins TRBV5-1 and TRBJ1-1; 12 nucleotides agree with TRBD1. The CDR3 runs 16 residues. V was pared by 5 bases and J by 2 bases, with 7 bases of the junction left unmatched. The germline CDR1 and CDR2 sequences are SGHRS and YFSETQ. In DNA form, the CDR3 reads TGCGCCAGCAGAACCGGGACAGGGGGCTTTAACACTGAAGCTTTCTTT. This gives the protein CASRTGTGGFNTEAFF.

This clone was picked up a small number of times. The gene calls are TRBV9 and TRBJ2-2; D unresolved. The germline V and J ends were trimmed by 1 base and 6 bases, with 7 bases remaining between them. The germline V gene has CDR1 SGDLS and CDR2 YYNGEE. This CDR3 spans 13 amino acids. The CDR3 sequence is CASSVIESGELFF. The CDR3, as DNA: TGTGCCAGCAGCGTAATTGAGTCCGGGGAGCTGTTTTTT. The variable domain in full, with the rest retrieved from reference TRBV9 and TRBJ2-2, is DSGVTQTPKHLITATGQRVTLRCSPRSGDLSVYWYQQSLDQGLQFLIQYYNGEERAKGNILERFSAQQFPDLHSELNLSSLELGDSALYFCASSVIESGELFFGEGSRLTVL.

This clone was found a few times. V gene TRBV5-8 combines with J gene TRBJ1-1; D is unclear. Trimming stripped 0 bases from V and 7 bases from J, with 13 bases between. The CDR3 consists of 14 residues. Germline V CDR1 and CDR2: SGHTS, YDEGEE. The CDR3, as DNA: TGTGCCAGCAGCTTGGCCGCTACGGCGTATGAAGCTTTCTTT. Translated: CASSLAATAYEAFF. The full variable domain, with the rest looked up from reference TRBV5-8 and TRBJ1-1, is EAGVTQSPTHLIKTRGQQATLRCSPISGHTSVYWYQQALGLGLQFLLWYDEGEERNRGNFPPRFSGRQFPNYSSELNVNALELEDSALYLCASSLAATAYEAFFGQGTRLTVV.